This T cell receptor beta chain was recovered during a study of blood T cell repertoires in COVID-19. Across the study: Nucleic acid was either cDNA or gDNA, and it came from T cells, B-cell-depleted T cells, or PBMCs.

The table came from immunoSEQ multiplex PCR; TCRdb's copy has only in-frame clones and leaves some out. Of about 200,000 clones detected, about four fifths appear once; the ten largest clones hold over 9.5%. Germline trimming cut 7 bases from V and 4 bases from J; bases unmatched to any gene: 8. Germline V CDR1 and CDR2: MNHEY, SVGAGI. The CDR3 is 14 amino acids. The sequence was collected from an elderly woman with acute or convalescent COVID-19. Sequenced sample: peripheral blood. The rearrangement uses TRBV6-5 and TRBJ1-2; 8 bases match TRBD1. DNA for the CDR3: TGTGCCAGCACCCAGCGGCAGGGGGCCTATGGCTACACCTTC. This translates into CASTQRQGAYGYTF.